This T cell receptor (beta chain) emerged from a study of cytomegalovirus exposure and HLA in healthy donors. Regarding this clone: Its antigen is undetermined.

Unrecorded immune exposures were likely, despite nominal health at sampling. Notes on the study in general: The classifier reportedly diagnosed cytomegalovirus status with high sensitivity and specificity. In a later analysis, roughly 17,000 TCR beta sequences were associated with HLA alleles at 0.05 false discovery rate.

Both 60 Vbeta primers and 13 Jbeta primers went into the PCR. The table came from immunoSEQ multiplex PCR; TCRdb's copy has only in-frame clones and leaves some out. The sample consists of about 150,000 clones, 75% to 85% of them appearing once. Germline V gene sequence: CDR1 ENHRY, CDR2 SYGVKD. This CDR3 spans 15 amino acids. Trimming cost V 4 bases and J 7 bases, with 19 bases left between them. This rearrangement joins TRBV10-3 to TRBJ1-1; D possibly corresponds to TRBD1 (6 bases). Input material: PBMCs. The clonotype was recovered from a male donor in good health and CMV-seronegative. The CDR3 nucleotides read TGTGCCATCAGTGGAAGGGGGGGCGCAGAGAGTGAAGCTTTCTTT. Protein sequence: CAISGRGGAESEAFF.